These 4 T cell receptor beta chains originate from one sample sequenced in a study of T cell changes during pregnancy in multiple sclerosis. Assay used: immunoSEQ multiplex PCR; TCRdb lists only in-frame clones, some missing. The table records tens of thousands of clones, around 90% of them present only once. The material sequenced was CD8+ T cells from peripheral blood mononuclear cells, taken after pregnancy. These receptors were taken from a female donor in good health, enrolled as a control in a pregnancy study.

The J gene is TRBJ2-1, the V gene TRBV2; D is perhaps TRBD1 (5 bases). The CDR3 consists of 13 residues. V was clipped by 4 bases and J by 7 bases, with 11 bases between them. Germline lookup yields CDR1 SNHLY and CDR2 FYNNEI. The CDR3 spells CASSVVGHNEQFF. CDR3 bases: TGTGCCAGCAGTGTGGTGGGGCATAATGAGCAGTTCTTC.

The chain couples TRBV19 to TRBJ1-1; tentatively, D is TRBD1 (6 bases). This CDR3 comprises 11 residues. V was shortened by 5 bases and J by 6 bases, with 7 bases between the two germline ends. The germline gives CDR1 LNHDA, CDR2 SQIVND (reference sequence). CDR3 in DNA: TGTGCCAGTAGTGAGGGGGCTGAAGCTTTCTTT. It is translated as CASSEGAEAFF.

Note on this clone: The sample has other DNA sequences that encode this CDR3 too. This sequence joins TRBV6-6 and TRBJ2-1; TRBD2 matches 8 bases. This CDR3 comprises 14 residues. The V gene end was trimmed by 9 bases and the J gene end by 6 bases; junction bases not matched to a gene: 10. Germline V gene lookup returns CDR1 MNHNY and CDR2 SVGAGI (reference sequence). In DNA, the CDR3 is TGTGCCAGTAGTCCGGGACTAGAGGGCAATGAGCAGTTCTTC. Translated: CASSPGLEGNEQFF.

Only one count was recorded for this clone. The genes are TRBV28 and TRBJ1-5; D unclear. V shed 8 bases and J shed 0 bases, with 14 bases lying between them. Germline CDR1 MDHEN, CDR2 SYDVKM. CDR3 length: 15 amino acids. The CDR3 DNA reads TGTGCCAGCTTACCCCCGGGTAATAGCAATCAGCCCCAGCATTTT. Amino acid sequence: CASLPPGNSNQPQHF.